The 25 T cell receptor beta chains below come from one sample, sequenced in a study of T cell changes during pregnancy in multiple sclerosis. The assay was immunoSEQ multiplex PCR, and TCRdb's table has in-frame clones only and misses some. The profile covers about 59,000 clones, with about 94% appearing a single time and approximately 0.35% taken by the ten largest. Sequenced here: CD4+ T cells from peripheral blood mononuclear cells, sampled before pregnancy. These receptors originate from a female donor with multiple sclerosis, enrolled in a pregnancy study.

This chain uses TRBV7-2 with TRBJ2-5; D unclear. The ends were cut back, 5 bases at V and 5 bases at J, with 30 bases in the middle. Germline CDR1 reads SGHTA; CDR2 reads FQGNSA. This CDR3 has 19 residues. The CDR3 is CASSPTRTDMKSRMETQYF. CDR3 sequence (DNA): TGTGCCAGCAGCCCGACCCGAACTGACATGAAGAGTCGGATGGAGACCCAGTACTTC.

V and J are TRBV7-2 and TRBJ2-1, with 10 bases aligning to TRBD1. The V gene's germline CDR1 is SGHTA and CDR2 FQGNSA. This CDR3 region has 16 residues. Trimming cost V 5 bases and J 0 bases; bases outside gene matches: 4. CDR3 sequence (DNA): TGTGCCAGCAGCGCCCGGGACAGGGGCTCCTACAATGAGCAGTTCTTC. It yields the protein CASSARDRGSYNEQFF.

V and J are TRBV7-8 and TRBJ2-2; the D gene is possibly TRBD2 (6 bases). From germline, CDR1 is SGHVS and CDR2 FQNEAQ. This CDR3 is 18 amino acids long. V was clipped by 3 bases and J by 6 bases, with 23 bases between them. In DNA form, the CDR3 reads TGTGCCAGCAGCTTTTTCAGGTCCTCCGGGAGCATGGCCGGGGAGCTGTTTTTT. Translation: CASSFFRSSGSMAGELFF.

The chain uses TRBV18 and TRBJ1-5, with D tentatively TRBD1 (5 bases). The CDR3 has 14 amino acids. V was pared by 5 bases and J by 9 bases, with 17 bases between. The germline gives CDR1 KGHSH, CDR2 LQKENI. Here the CDR3 DNA reads TGTGCCAGCTCAACTCAGGGTGGCCAGGGGCCCCAGCATTTT. Its translation: CASSTQGGQGPQHF.

The CDR3 spells CAWSRLAKANEQFF. CDR3 in DNA: TGTGCCTGGAGTAGGCTAGCAAAAGCCAATGAGCAGTTCTTC. The rearrangement links TRBV30 to TRBJ2-1; D might be TRBD2 (5 bases). Germline-derived CDR1 and CDR2 are GTSNPN and SVGIG (reference sequence). The CDR3 totals 14 residues. Trimming pared 2 bases from V and 6 bases from J, leaving 14 bases between.

CDR3 bases: TGTGCCAGCAGCCCCGGAGGACCGAGCTCCTACGAGCAGTACTTC. This translates into CASSPGGPSSYEQYF. The chain recombines TRBV6-5 with TRBJ2-7; D may be TRBD2 (5 bases). The V end was cut by 6 bases, the J end by 0 bases, with 15 bases between. This CDR3 spans 15 amino acids. Germline CDR1 is MNHEY and CDR2 is SVGAGI.

This chain joins TRBV28 and TRBJ1-1; D may be TRBD1 (5 bases). The CDR3 sequence is 15 residues long. Germline V gene data show CDR1 as MDHEN and CDR2 as SYDVKM. V lost 9 bases, J lost 1 base, and 18 bases lay in between. The CDR3 nucleotides read TGTGCCAGTATTCGCCCAGGGTATCAGAACACTGAAGCTTTCTTT. This translates into CASIRPGYQNTEAFF. Variable domain in full (rest from reference TRBV28 and TRBJ1-1): DVKVTQSSRYLVKRTGEKVFLECVQDMDHENMFWYRQDPGLGLRLIYFSYDVKMKEKGDIPEGYSVSREKKERFSLILESASTNQTSMYLCASIRPGYQNTEAFFGQGTRLTVV.

This chain uses TRBV29-1 with TRBJ2-7, with 9 bases lining up with TRBD2. The length of the CDR3 is 13 residues. Per germline, CDR1 SQVTM and CDR2 ANQGSEA. Germline trimming cut 4 bases from V and 4 bases from J; bases unmatched to any gene: 5. In DNA, the CDR3 is TGCAGCGTTGTATTAGCGGGGGCGTACGAGCAGTACTTC. Its translation: CSVVLAGAYEQYF.

The chain employs TRBV18 and TRBJ1-1, with D possibly matching TRBD1 (6 bases). CDR1 KGHSH and CDR2 LQKENI come from the germline V gene. The CDR3 covers 15 residues. V lost 4 bases and J 1 base, leaving 13 bases between the germline ends. The CDR3 DNA reads as TGTGCCAGCTCACAGCAGGGGAGGGGGAACACTGAAGCTTTCTTT. Translation gives CASSQQGRGNTEAFF.

The chain is built from TRBV28 and TRBJ1-2; 8 bases agree with TRBD1. The CDR3 is 17 residues long. CDR1 is MDHEN, CDR2 SYDVKM, per germline. V lost 2 bases to trimming and J lost 3 bases; unmatched junction nucleotides: 11. CDR3 DNA: TGTGCCAGCAGTTTACTCCTCAGGGGGCAAGGCGACTATGGCTACACCTTC. Protein sequence: CASSLLLRGQGDYGYTF.

The chain carries TRBV4-2 and TRBJ2-6; TRBD1 matches 9 bases. Trimming took 3 bases from V and 2 from J; bases not matched to a gene: 8. CDR3 length equals 18 residues. Germline loops: CDR1 LGHNA, CDR2 YNFKEQ. The CDR3 nucleotides read TGTGCCAGCAGCCAGCCGGGACAGGGAGGTCCTGGGGCCAACGTCCTGACTTTC. This gives the protein CASSQPGQGGPGANVLTF.

This clone has a single count. The chain combines TRBV6-6 with TRBJ1-1; D possibly corresponds to TRBD1 (6 bases). Per germline, CDR1 MNHNY and CDR2 SVGAGI (reference sequence). V was shortened by 6 bases and J by 1 base, with 12 bases between the two germline ends. This CDR3 comprises 14 residues. The CDR3 nucleotides are TGTGCCAGCAGATCTCCGGGACAGAACACTGAAGCTTTCTTT. Protein: CASRSPGQNTEAFF.

This chain links TRBV19 with TRBJ2-1, with 10 bases lining up with TRBD2. Trimming cost V 4 bases and J 3 bases; bases outside gene matches: 9. Germline V gene lookup returns CDR1 LNHDA and CDR2 SQIVND (reference sequence). This CDR3 contains 17 residues. CDR3 amino acids: CASSKQPGLAYYNEQFF. CDR3 bases: TGTGCCAGTAGTAAGCAACCGGGACTAGCGTACTACAATGAGCAGTTCTTC. The entire variable domain, with the rest obtained from reference TRBV19 and TRBJ2-1, is as follows: DGGITQSPKYLFRKEGQNVTLSCEQNLNHDAMYWYRQDPGQGLRLIYYSQIVNDFQKGDIAEGYSVSREKKESFPLTVTSAQKNPTAFYLCASSKQPGLAYYNEQFFGPGTRLTVL.

V usage is TRBV27 and J usage is TRBJ1-1, with a weak D call TRBD1 (5 bases). The CDR3 consists of 15 residues. CDR1 is MNHEY, CDR2 SMNVEV, per germline (reference sequence). Between the trimmed V and J ends, which lost 8 bases and 1 base, there was a span of 17 bases. CDR3 bases: TGTGCCAGCCTCCTAAGGGGCGGAACGAACACTGAAGCTTTCTTT. It is translated as CASLLRGGTNTEAFF.

V is TRBV6-6 and J is TRBJ1-2; no definite D call. CDR1 is MNHNY, CDR2 SVGAGI, per germline (reference sequence). The CDR3 runs to 11 residues. The V and J ends lost 5 bases and 7 bases respectively, with 8 bases between them. The CDR3 nucleotides read TGTGCCAGCAGTGGCGGGCTTGGCTACACCTTC. This codes for CASSGGLGYTF.

This chain connects TRBV6-5 to TRBJ2-1, with 7 bases identical to TRBD1. V dropped 2 bases and J dropped 5; count of bases not matched to a gene: 9. CDR3 size: 16 residues. From germline, CDR1 is MNHEY and CDR2 SVGAGI. As DNA, the CDR3 is TGTGCCAGCAGTTACGAGGGGTCAGGGGGTAACAATGAGCAGTTCTTC. Translated: CASSYEGSGGNNEQFF.

The chain employs TRBV2 and TRBJ2-1; D unresolved. This CDR3 has 13 residues. Germline V CDR1 and CDR2: SNHLY, FYNNEI. Trimming stripped 6 bases from V and 6 bases from J, with 12 bases between. This CDR3 is CASRESRSNEQFF. CDR3 nucleotides: TGTGCCAGCAGAGAGTCTAGATCCAATGAGCAGTTCTTC.

The chain recombines TRBV9 with TRBJ2-1; D perhaps matches TRBD2 (7 bases). V was clipped by 0 bases and J by 16 bases, with 20 bases between them. Per the germline V gene, CDR1 is SGDLS and CDR2 is YYNGEE. This CDR3 is built from 14 residues. The CDR3 region is CASSVATAGARLFF. The CDR3 DNA reads as TGTGCCAGCAGCGTAGCTACGGCGGGGGCACGCCTTTTCTTC.

The DNA of the CDR3 is TGTGCCAGCAGCTTAATGGACAGGGGAAGCGCTGAAGCTTTCTTT. Translation gives CASSLMDRGSAEAFF. The genes are TRBV7-2 and TRBJ1-1, with 9 bases that match TRBD1. After removal of 2 bases from V and 6 bases from J, the junction contained 7 bases not matched to a gene. This CDR3 spans 15 amino acids. Germline CDR1 is SGHTA and CDR2 is FQGNSA.

This clone was detected once. The J gene is TRBJ1-2, the V gene TRBV19, with D possibly TRBD1 on 5 matching bases. The CDR3 is made up of 17 amino acids. Trimming pared 6 bases from V and 4 bases from J, leaving 24 bases between. The germline V gene has CDR1 LNHDA and CDR2 SQIVND (reference sequence). The CDR3 nucleotides are TGTGCCAGTAGCCGGCCTCGGGGGGGGATGATGGGCTATGGCTACACCTTC. Encoded protein: CASSRPRGGMMGYGYTF.

This chain joins TRBV5-1 and TRBJ2-5, with 8 bases aligning to TRBD2. Trimming removed 0 bases from V and 4 bases from J; junction bases left unmatched: 8. This CDR3 contains 16 residues. Germline-derived CDR1 and CDR2 are SGHRS and YFSETQ. DNA for the CDR3: TGCGCCAGCAGCTTGGGCACTAGCGGAGCCGTAGAGACCCAGTACTTC. Protein: CASSLGTSGAVETQYF. The variable domain in full, completed from reference TRBV5-1 and TRBJ2-5, reads KAGVTQTPRYLIKTRGQQVTLSCSPISGHRSVSWYQQTPGQGLQFLFEYFSETQRNKGNFPGRFSGRQFSNSRSEMNVSTLELGDSALYLCASSLGTSGAVETQYFGPGTRLLVL.

The chain combines TRBV7-2 with TRBJ1-2; possible D gene TRBD1, 6 bases. Per the germline V gene, CDR1 is SGHTA and CDR2 is FQGNSA. V shed 0 bases and J shed 8 bases, with 7 bases lying between them. The CDR3 sequence is 12 residues long. Here the CDR3 reads CASSLATGGYTF. CDR3 DNA: TGTGCCAGCAGCTTAGCGACAGGAGGCTACACCTTC.

The gene calls are TRBV5-4 and TRBJ1-4; D remains unclear. CDR1 is SGHNT, CDR2 YYREEE, per germline (reference sequence). The CDR3 consists of 14 residues. With 4 bases removed from V and 3 bases from J, the gap between germline ends came to 10 bases. The CDR3 protein is CASSTVGANEKLFF. CDR3 bases: TGTGCCAGCAGCACCGTCGGAGCTAATGAAAAACTGTTTTTT.

The V and J genes are TRBV7-6 and TRBJ2-7, with 10 positions matching TRBD1. The CDR3 has 16 residues. Germline V lookup: CDR1 SGHVS, CDR2 FNYEAQ. After removal of 0 bases from V and 4 bases from J, the junction contained 6 bases not matched to a gene. The CDR3: CASSLASGTGVYEQYF. As DNA, the CDR3 is TGTGCCAGCAGCTTAGCTTCCGGGACAGGGGTTTACGAGCAGTACTTC.

V and J are TRBV6-6 and TRBJ2-1; TRBD2 matches 7 bases. This CDR3 is built from 15 residues. V dropped 7 bases and J dropped 7; count of bases not matched to a gene: 13. CDR1 MNHNY and CDR2 SVGAGI come from the germline V gene (reference sequence). CDR3 region: CASKAADTGGNEQFF. The DNA of the CDR3 is TGTGCCAGCAAGGCGGCGGATACCGGGGGGAATGAGCAGTTCTTC.